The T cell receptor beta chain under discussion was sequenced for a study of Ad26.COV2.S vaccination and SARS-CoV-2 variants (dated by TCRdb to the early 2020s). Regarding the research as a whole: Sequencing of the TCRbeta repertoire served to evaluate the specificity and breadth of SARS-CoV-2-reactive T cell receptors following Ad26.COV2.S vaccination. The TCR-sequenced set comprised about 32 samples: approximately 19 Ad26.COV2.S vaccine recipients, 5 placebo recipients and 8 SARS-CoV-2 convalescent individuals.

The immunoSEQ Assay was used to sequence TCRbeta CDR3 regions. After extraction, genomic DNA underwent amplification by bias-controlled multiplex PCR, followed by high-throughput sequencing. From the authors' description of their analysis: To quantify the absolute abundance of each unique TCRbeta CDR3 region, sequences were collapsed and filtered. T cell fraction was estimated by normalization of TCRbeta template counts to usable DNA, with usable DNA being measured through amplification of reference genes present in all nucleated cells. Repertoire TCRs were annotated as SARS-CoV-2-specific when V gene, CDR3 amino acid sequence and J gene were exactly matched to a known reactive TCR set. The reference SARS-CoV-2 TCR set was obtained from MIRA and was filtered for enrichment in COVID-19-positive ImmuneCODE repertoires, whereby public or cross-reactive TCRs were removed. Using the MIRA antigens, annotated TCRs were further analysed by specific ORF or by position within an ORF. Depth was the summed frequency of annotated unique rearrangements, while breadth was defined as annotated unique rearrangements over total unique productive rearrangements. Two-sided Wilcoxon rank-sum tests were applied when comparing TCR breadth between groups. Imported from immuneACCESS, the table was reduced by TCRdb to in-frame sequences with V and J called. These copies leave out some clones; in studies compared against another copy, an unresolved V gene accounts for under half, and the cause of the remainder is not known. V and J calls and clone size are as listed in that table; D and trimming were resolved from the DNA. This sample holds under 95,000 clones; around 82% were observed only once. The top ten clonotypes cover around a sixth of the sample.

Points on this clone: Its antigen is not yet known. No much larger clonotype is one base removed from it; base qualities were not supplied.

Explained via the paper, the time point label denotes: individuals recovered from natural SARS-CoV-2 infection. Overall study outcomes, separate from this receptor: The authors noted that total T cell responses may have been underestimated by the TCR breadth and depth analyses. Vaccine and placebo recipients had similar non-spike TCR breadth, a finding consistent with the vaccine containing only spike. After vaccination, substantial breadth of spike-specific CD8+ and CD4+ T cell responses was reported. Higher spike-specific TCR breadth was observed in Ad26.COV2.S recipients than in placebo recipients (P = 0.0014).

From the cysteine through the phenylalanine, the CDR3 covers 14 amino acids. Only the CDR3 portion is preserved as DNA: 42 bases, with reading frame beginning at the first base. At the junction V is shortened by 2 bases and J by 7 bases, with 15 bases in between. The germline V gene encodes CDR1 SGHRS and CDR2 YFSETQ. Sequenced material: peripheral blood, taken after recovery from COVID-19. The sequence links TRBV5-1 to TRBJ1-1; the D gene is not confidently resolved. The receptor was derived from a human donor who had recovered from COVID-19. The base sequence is TGCGCCAGCAGCTTCAGCGGGGAGGAGGATGAAGCTTTCTTT. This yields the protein CASSFSGEEDEAFF.